What follows are 12 T cell receptor beta chains derived from one specimen sequenced in a study of CXCR3-negative and CXCR3-positive naive CD8 T cells. Libraries of TRB cDNA were made by 5' RACE and carried UMIs. TCRdb reworked the 5' RACE reads into one entry per CDR3 protein, no DNA. The sample holds tens of thousands of distinct CDR3 sequences. These receptors' targets are unknown. Points from the study as a whole: For CXCR3-positive naive cells, TRB CDR3s were more hydrophobic than those of CXCR3-negative naive cells.

The specimen was naive CXCR3+ CD8+ T cells from blood. Sample subset: CD45RO-CCR7+CD27+CD95- naive CD8+ T cells expressing CXCR3 (TNR3+). Receptor source: a human donor in good health. Some clones in this sample may be carry-over from other donors' samples.

The J gene is TRBJ2-3, the V gene TRBV29-1; TCRdb reports TRBD1, a call that lacks DNA to check it against. Germline CDR1 is SQVTM and CDR2 is ANQGSEA. The CDR3 totals 16 residues. Here the CDR3 reads CSVEGSTGRIGDTQYF.

The chain employs TRBV27 and TRBJ2-7; TCRdb returns TRBD1, unconfirmable since there is no DNA. Looked up from germline, CDR1 is MNHEY and CDR2 is SMNVEV (reference sequence). The CDR3 extends over 13 amino acids. The CDR3 reads CASMSQGHYEQYF.

V gene TRBV20-1 combines with J gene TRBJ2-3; with no DNA, the TCRdb D assignment of TRBD2 cannot be verified. The CDR3 is 14 residues long. Germline V gene sequence: CDR1 DFQATT, CDR2 SNEGSKA (reference sequence). This chain's CDR3 is CSLSSGGVGDTQYF.

V and J are TRBV7-9 and TRBJ1-5. This CDR3 comprises 17 residues. The germline gives CDR1 SEHNR, CDR2 FQNEAQ (reference sequence). The CDR3 loop reads CASSLAAAGYSNQPQHF.

The chain couples TRBV7-9 to TRBJ2-7. The germline V gene encodes CDR1 SEHNR and CDR2 FQNEAQ (reference sequence). The CDR3 is 12 amino acids. CDR3 sequence reads: CASSLSLAREYF.

V and J are TRBV6-1 and TRBJ1-4. Germline loops: CDR1 MNHNS, CDR2 SASEGT. The CDR3 runs to 15 residues. The CDR3 loop reads CASSEGTSTNEKLFF.

The V and J genes are TRBV29-1 and TRBJ2-1; TCRdb gives TRBD1 as the D gene, but with no DNA this cannot be confirmed. The germline V gene has CDR1 SQVTM and CDR2 ANQGSEA. The CDR3 sequence is 16 residues long. CDR3 loop: CSVEDIERGVINEQFF.

The chain uses TRBV7-2 and TRBJ2-1. CDR1 and CDR2 (germline): SGHTA, FQGNSA. The CDR3 consists of 13 residues. This CDR3 reads CASSPLVLNEQFF.

The gene calls are TRBV29-1 and TRBJ2-3; TCRdb indicates TRBD1, and absent DNA this call remains unverified. The CDR3 spans 13 residues. Germline values: CDR1 SQVTM, CDR2 ANQGSEA. CDR3: CSGLTGDGDTQYF.

This chain joins TRBV7-3 and TRBJ2-2; TCRdb outputs TRBD2, but without DNA this stays unchecked. The CDR3 contains 15 residues. From germline, CDR1 is SGHTA and CDR2 FQGTGA. This chain's CDR3 is CASSLRGLGTGELFF.

The V and J genes are TRBV27 and TRBJ2-1; the TRBD1 assignment by TCRdb is unverifiable without DNA. CDR3 length: 15 residues. Germline loops: CDR1 MNHEY, CDR2 SMNVEV (reference sequence). This chain's CDR3 is CASSSRTGGYNEQFF.

The chain recombines TRBV21-1 with TRBJ2-1. TRBV21-1 is a pseudogene. CDR3 length: 15 residues. The CDR3: CASSKDGSTYNEQFF.